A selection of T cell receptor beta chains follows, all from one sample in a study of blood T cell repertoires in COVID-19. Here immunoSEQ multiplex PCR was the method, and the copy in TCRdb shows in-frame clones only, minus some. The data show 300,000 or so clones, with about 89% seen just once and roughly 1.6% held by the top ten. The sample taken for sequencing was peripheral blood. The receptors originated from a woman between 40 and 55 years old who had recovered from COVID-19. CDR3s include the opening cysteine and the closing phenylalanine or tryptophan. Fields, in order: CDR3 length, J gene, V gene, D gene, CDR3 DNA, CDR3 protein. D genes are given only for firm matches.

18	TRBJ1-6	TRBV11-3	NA	TGTGCCAGCAGACCCCCGAGCCGGGGATGGGGTGTGGGTGGACCCCTCCACTTT	CASRPPSRGWGVGGPLHF
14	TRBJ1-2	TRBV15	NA	TGTGCCACCAGTCCAGGACAGTCTAACTATGGCTACACCTTC	CATSPGQSNYGYTF
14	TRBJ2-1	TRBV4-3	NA	TGCGCCAGCAGCCAAGATCAGTTCTACAATGAGCAGTTCTTC	CASSQDQFYNEQFF
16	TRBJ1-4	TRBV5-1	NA	TGCGCCAGCAGCTTGGACCCGGGGGGGGGTAATGAAAAACTGTTTTTT	CASSLDPGGGNEKLFF
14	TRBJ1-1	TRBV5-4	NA	TGTGCCAGCAGAAGTGACAGACAGAACACTGAAGCTTTCTTT	CASRSDRQNTEAFF
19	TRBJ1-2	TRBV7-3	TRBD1	TGTGCCAGCAGCTCCTACGGGGTGGGACAGGGTATCCCTAACTATGGCTACACCTTC	CASSSYGVGQGIPNYGYTF
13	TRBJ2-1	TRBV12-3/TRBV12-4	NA	TGTGCCAGCAGTCTGGACAGTTACAATGAGCAGTTCTTC	CASSLDSYNEQFF
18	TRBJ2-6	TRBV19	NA	TGTGCCAGTAGTCCCCGACAGTGGGTTGGCTCTGGGGCCAACGTCCTGACTTTC	CASSPRQWVGSGANVLTF
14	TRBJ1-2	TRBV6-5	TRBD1	TGTGCCACAAATCCGGGACAGGGGGCGCGTGGCTACACCTTC	CATNPGQGARGYTF
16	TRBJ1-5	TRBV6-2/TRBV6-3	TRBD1	TGTGCCAGCAGTGCTAGGACAGGGGGCGTCGATCAGCCCCAGCATTTT	CASSARTGGVDQPQHF
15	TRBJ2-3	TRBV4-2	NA	TGTGCCAGCAGCCAAGATTACCTCGGGACAGATACGCAGTATTTT	CASSQDYLGTDTQYF
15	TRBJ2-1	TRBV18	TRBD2	TGTGCCAGCTCACTTCAGGCGGGGGTGCCCAATGAGCAGTTCTTC	CASSLQAGVPNEQFF